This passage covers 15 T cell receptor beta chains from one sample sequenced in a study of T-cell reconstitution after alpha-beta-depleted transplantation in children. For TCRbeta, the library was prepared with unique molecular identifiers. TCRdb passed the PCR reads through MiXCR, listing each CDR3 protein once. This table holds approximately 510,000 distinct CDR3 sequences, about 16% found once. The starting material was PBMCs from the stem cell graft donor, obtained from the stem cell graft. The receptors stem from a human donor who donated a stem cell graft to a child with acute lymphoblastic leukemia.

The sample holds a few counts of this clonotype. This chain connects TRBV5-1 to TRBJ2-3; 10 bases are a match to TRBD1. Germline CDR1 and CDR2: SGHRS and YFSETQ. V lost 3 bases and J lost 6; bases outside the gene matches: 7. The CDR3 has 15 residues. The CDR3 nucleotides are TGCGCCAGCAGCTCAGCAGGGACAGGGGTTGATACGCAGTATTTT. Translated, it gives CASSSAGTGVDTQYF.

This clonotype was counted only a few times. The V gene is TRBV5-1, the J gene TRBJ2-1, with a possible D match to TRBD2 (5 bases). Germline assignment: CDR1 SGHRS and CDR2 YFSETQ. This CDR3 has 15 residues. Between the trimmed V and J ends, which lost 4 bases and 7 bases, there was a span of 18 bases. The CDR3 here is CASSLDPGMTNEQFF. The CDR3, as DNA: TGCGCCAGCAGCCTCGATCCCGGGATGACGAATGAGCAGTTCTTC.

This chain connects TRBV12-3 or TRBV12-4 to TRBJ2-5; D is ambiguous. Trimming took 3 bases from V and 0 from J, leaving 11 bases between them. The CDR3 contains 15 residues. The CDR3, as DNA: TGTGCCAGCAGTTTCGGAGCGCCTAACCAAGAGACCCAGTACTTC. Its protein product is CASSFGAPNQETQYF.

CDR3 sequence (DNA): TGTGCCAGCAGTTTATATGGACGGGACGAGCAGTACTTC. It specifies CASSLYGRDEQYF. The chain employs TRBV12-3 or TRBV12-4 and TRBJ2-7; D is unresolved. The CDR3 length is 13 residues. The V gene lost 2 bases and the J gene lost 5 bases, with 10 bases spanning the gap.

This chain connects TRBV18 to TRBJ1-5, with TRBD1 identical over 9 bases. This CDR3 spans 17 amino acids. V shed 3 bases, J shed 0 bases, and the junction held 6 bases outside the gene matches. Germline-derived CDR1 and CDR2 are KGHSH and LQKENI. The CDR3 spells CASSPFWTGDSNQPQHF. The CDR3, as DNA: TGTGCCAGCTCACCCTTCTGGACAGGGGATAGCAATCAGCCCCAGCATTTT. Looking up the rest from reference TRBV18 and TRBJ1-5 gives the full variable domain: NAGVMQNPRHLVRRRGQEARLRCSPMKGHSHVYWYRQLPEEGLKFMVYLQKENIIDESGMPKERFSAEFPKEGPSILRIQQVVRGDSAAYFCASSPFWTGDSNQPQHFGDGTRLSIL.

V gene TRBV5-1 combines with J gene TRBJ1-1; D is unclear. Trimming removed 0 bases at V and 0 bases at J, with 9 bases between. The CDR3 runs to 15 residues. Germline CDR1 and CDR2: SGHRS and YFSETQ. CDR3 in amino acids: CASSLVGLLNTEAFF. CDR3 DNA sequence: TGCGCCAGCAGCTTGGTCGGGCTTTTGAACACTGAAGCTTTCTTT.

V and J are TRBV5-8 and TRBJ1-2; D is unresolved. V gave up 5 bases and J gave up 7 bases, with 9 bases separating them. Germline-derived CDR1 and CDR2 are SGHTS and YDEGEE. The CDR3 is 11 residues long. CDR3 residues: CASRRVPGYTF. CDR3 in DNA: TGTGCCAGCAGAAGGGTCCCTGGCTACACCTTC.

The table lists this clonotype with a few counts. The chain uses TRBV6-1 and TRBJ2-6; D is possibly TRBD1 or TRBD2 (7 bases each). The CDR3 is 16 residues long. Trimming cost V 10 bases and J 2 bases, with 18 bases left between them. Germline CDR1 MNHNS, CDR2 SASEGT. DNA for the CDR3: TGTGCCACCCTTACAGCGGGGACAGCTGGGGCCAACGTCCTGACTTTC. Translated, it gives CATLTAGTAGANVLTF.

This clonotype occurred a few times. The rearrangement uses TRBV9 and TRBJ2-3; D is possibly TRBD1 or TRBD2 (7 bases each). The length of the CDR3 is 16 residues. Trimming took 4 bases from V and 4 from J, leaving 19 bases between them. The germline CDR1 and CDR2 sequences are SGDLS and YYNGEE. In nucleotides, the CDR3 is TGTGCCAGCAGCCCAAGACAGGGAGGGTCGGCAGATACGCAGTATTTT. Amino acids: CASSPRQGGSADTQYF.

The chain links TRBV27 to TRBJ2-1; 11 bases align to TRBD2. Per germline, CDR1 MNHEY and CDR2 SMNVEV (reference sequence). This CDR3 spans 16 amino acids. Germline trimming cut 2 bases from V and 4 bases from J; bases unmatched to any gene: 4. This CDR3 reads CASSLLRTSGYNEQFF. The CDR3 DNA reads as TGTGCCAGCAGTTTACTCAGGACTAGCGGGTACAATGAGCAGTTCTTC.

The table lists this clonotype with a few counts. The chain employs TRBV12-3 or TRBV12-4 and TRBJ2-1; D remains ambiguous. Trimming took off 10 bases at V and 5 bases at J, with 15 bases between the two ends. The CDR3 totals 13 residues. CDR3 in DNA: TGTGCCACCCTAAACCCGGATGACAATGAGCAGTTCTTC. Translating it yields CATLNPDDNEQFF.

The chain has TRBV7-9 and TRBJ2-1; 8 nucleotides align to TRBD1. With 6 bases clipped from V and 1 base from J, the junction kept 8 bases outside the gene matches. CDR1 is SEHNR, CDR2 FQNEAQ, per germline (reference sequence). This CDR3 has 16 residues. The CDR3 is CASRFRGRSSYNEQFF. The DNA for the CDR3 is TGTGCCAGCAGGTTCAGGGGGCGGTCGTCCTACAATGAGCAGTTCTTC.

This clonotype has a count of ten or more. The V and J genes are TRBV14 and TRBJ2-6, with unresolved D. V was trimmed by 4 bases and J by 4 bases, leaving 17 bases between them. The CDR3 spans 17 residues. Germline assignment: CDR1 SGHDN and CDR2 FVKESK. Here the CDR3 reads CASSPLLDARGANVLTF. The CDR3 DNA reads TGTGCCAGCAGCCCTCTCTTAGACGCCCGAGGGGCCAACGTCCTGACTTTC.

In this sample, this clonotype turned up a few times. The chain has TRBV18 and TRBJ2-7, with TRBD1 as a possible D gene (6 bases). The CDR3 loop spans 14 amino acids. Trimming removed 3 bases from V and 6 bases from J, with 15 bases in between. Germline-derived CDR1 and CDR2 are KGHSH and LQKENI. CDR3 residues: CASSPVQGRGEQYF. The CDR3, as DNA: TGTGCCAGCTCACCGGTTCAGGGGCGCGGCGAGCAGTACTTC.

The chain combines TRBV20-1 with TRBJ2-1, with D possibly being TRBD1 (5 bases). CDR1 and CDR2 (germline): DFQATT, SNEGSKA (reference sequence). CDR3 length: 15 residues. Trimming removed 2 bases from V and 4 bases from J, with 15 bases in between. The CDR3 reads CSARTPGPLYNEQFF. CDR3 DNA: TGCAGTGCTAGAACCCCAGGGCCTTTATACAATGAGCAGTTCTTC.